These T cell receptor beta chains were read from a single sample in a study of cytomegalovirus exposure and HLA in healthy donors. The protocol was immunoSEQ multiplex PCR, while the TCRdb copy is restricted to in-frame clones and leaves out a portion. Seen here are around 71,000 clones, approximately 70% observed once, and the top ten hold around 15%. Sequencing input: PBMCs. The source is a male donor in good health and CMV-seropositive. Both conserved end residues are part of each CDR3. The D gene is left open where the match is weak. A clone size is listed for some rows: how often the clone was seen (once, few, many), or a class if it is expanded.

V gene: TRBV9; clone size: NA; D gene: NA; J gene: TRBJ2-3; CDR3 DNA: TGTGCCAGCAGCGTAGTCGGGACTTACACAGATACGCAGTATTTT; CDR3 protein: CASSVVGTYTDTQYF
V gene: TRBV7-9; clone size: NA; D gene: NA; J gene: TRBJ2-5; CDR3 DNA: TGTTCCAGCACCCCGAACGGGGGACGAGAGACCCAGTACTTC; CDR3 protein: CSSTPNGGRETQYF
V gene: TRBV30; clone size: NA; D gene: TRBD1; J gene: TRBJ1-4; CDR3 DNA: TGTGCCTGGAGTGTACGAGGGACAGGGAACGAAAAACTGTTTTTT; CDR3 protein: CAWSVRGTGNEKLFF
V gene: TRBV2; clone size: NA; D gene: NA; J gene: TRBJ2-3; CDR3 DNA: TGTGCCAGCAGTGGTGTCGGGTACGGAGATACGCAGTATTTT; CDR3 protein: CASSGVGYGDTQYF
V gene: TRBV6-6; clone size: NA; D gene: TRBD2; J gene: TRBJ2-1; CDR3 DNA: TGTGCCAGCGGGACTAGCGGGGGTAATGAGCAGTTCTTC; CDR3 protein: CASGTSGGNEQFF
V gene: TRBV7-2; clone size: many; D gene: TRBD2; J gene: TRBJ2-1; CDR3 DNA: TGTGCCAGCAGCTTACGGGCTAGCGGGATACCCCCCAGAGAGCAGTTCTTC; CDR3 protein: CASSLRASGIPPREQFF
V gene: TRBV10-3; clone size: NA; D gene: TRBD1; J gene: TRBJ2-1; CDR3 DNA: TGTGCCATCAGTCCCACGGGACAGTCATCTGATGAGCAGTTCTTC; CDR3 protein: CAISPTGQSSDEQFF
V gene: TRBV30; clone size: NA; D gene: TRBD2; J gene: TRBJ2-1; CDR3 DNA: TGTGCCTGGAGTACCCATCTAGCGGGAGCGGAGCAGTTCTTC; CDR3 protein: CAWSTHLAGAEQFF
V gene: TRBV18; clone size: once; D gene: NA; J gene: TRBJ2-4; CDR3 DNA: TGTGCCAGCTCACCCCTTGGGCATGACATTCAGTACTTC; CDR3 protein: CASSPLGHDIQYF
V gene: TRBV11-2; clone size: NA; D gene: NA; J gene: TRBJ1-5; CDR3 DNA: TGTGCCAGCAGCTTCTATAGCAATCAGCCCCAGCATTTT; CDR3 protein: CASSFYSNQPQHF
V gene: TRBV7-9; clone size: NA; D gene: TRBD1; J gene: TRBJ2-7; CDR3 DNA: TGTGCCAGCAACGGACAGGGGGATCTGTACGAGCAGTACTTC; CDR3 protein: CASNGQGDLYEQYF
V gene: TRBV7-9; clone size: NA; D gene: TRBD1; J gene: TRBJ2-7; CDR3 DNA: TGTGCCAGCAGCTTACTCACAGGGGACGAGCAGTACTTC; CDR3 protein: CASSLLTGDEQYF
V gene: TRBV4-1; clone size: NA; D gene: NA; J gene: TRBJ2-4; CDR3 DNA: TGCGCCAGCAGCCAAGGGGCCGCGCACATTCAGTACTTC; CDR3 protein: CASSQGAAHIQYF
V gene: TRBV19; clone size: NA; D gene: TRBD1; J gene: TRBJ1-4; CDR3 DNA: TGTGCCAGTCGACGGAGGGACAGAGAAAAACTGTTTTTT; CDR3 protein: CASRRRDREKLFF
V gene: TRBV14; clone size: NA; D gene: TRBD2; J gene: TRBJ2-4; CDR3 DNA: TGTGCCAGCAGCCACCGTGGACCGCCGGCGGGGGGGGAAGCCAAAAACATTCAGTACTTC; CDR3 protein: CASSHRGPPAGGEAKNIQYF
V gene: TRBV2; clone size: NA; D gene: TRBD2; J gene: TRBJ2-5; CDR3 DNA: TGTGCCAGCACCCCGACGGGAGGGACCCAAGAGACCCAGTACTTC; CDR3 protein: CASTPTGGTQETQYF
V gene: TRBV5-1; clone size: NA; D gene: TRBD2; J gene: TRBJ2-3; CDR3 DNA: TGCGCCAGCAGGTCGGGGGGTTTAGCAGATACGCAGTATTTT; CDR3 protein: CASRSGGLADTQYF
V gene: TRBV10-3; clone size: NA; D gene: NA; J gene: TRBJ2-1; CDR3 DNA: TGTGCCATCAGTGAGCGGGATGAGCAGTTCTTC; CDR3 protein: CAISERDEQFF
V gene: TRBV21-1; clone size: NA; D gene: NA; J gene: TRBJ1-5; CDR3 DNA: TGTGCCAGCAGCAAAAAGAATCCAGGGCATCAGCCCCAGCATTTT; CDR3 protein: CASSKKNPGHQPQHF
V gene: TRBV19; clone size: NA; D gene: NA; J gene: TRBJ1-5; CDR3 DNA: TGTGCCAGTAGTATCCTCAACAAATCTAATCAGCCCCAGCATTTT; CDR3 protein: CASSILNKSNQPQHF
V gene: TRBV6-5; clone size: NA; D gene: NA; J gene: TRBJ1-1; CDR3 DNA: TGTGCCAGCAGTACCCTCAGGGTCGCTGAAGCTTTCTTT; CDR3 protein: CASSTLRVAEAFF
V gene: TRBV13; clone size: NA; D gene: TRBD2; J gene: TRBJ2-3; CDR3 DNA: TGTGCCAGCAGCTTACTAGCGGGAGGGGTAGATACGCAGTATTTT; CDR3 protein: CASSLLAGGVDTQYF
V gene: TRBV6-5; clone size: NA; D gene: NA; J gene: TRBJ1-1; CDR3 DNA: TGTGCCGGAACGGAGGGTATGAACACTGAAGCTTTCTTT; CDR3 protein: CAGTEGMNTEAFF
V gene: TRBV18; clone size: once; D gene: TRBD1; J gene: TRBJ2-7; CDR3 DNA: TGTGCCAGCTCACCTCCAGGACAGGGGATTAGAGGGCAGTACTTC; CDR3 protein: CASSPPGQGIRGQYF
V gene: TRBV4-1; clone size: few; D gene: TRBD1; J gene: TRBJ1-4; CDR3 DNA: TGCGCCAGCAGCCGGGGGGAGACAGGGGGTTCTGAAAAACTGTTTTTT; CDR3 protein: CASSRGETGGSEKLFF
V gene: TRBV14; clone size: NA; D gene: TRBD2; J gene: TRBJ2-7; CDR3 DNA: TGTGCCAGCAGCCAAGGTATTGGGAGGGCCTACGAGCAGTACTTC; CDR3 protein: CASSQGIGRAYEQYF
V gene: TRBV27; clone size: NA; D gene: TRBD1; J gene: TRBJ1-2; CDR3 DNA: TGTGCCAGCAGTTCCCTCCCCGGGACAGGGAGGGATGGCTACACCTTC; CDR3 protein: CASSSLPGTGRDGYTF
V gene: TRBV29-1; clone size: few; D gene: TRBD1; J gene: TRBJ1-1; CDR3 DNA: TGCAGCGCAAGACAGGGGCTGAACACTGAAGCTTTCTTT; CDR3 protein: CSARQGLNTEAFF
V gene: TRBV6-5; clone size: once; D gene: TRBD1; J gene: TRBJ1-2; CDR3 DNA: TGTGCCAGCAGTTACAGGGGGCCGGATGGCTACACCTTC; CDR3 protein: CASSYRGPDGYTF
V gene: TRBV19; clone size: NA; D gene: TRBD2; J gene: TRBJ2-1; CDR3 DNA: TGTGCCAGTAGTCCACGAGGCGGGAGGGCCAACAATGAGCAGTTCTTC; CDR3 protein: CASSPRGGRANNEQFF
V gene: TRBV6-6; clone size: few; D gene: TRBD1; J gene: TRBJ2-1; CDR3 DNA: TGTGCCAGCAGTCGTCGGGGGACAGGGTACAATGAGCAGTTCTTC; CDR3 protein: CASSRRGTGYNEQFF
V gene: TRBV2; clone size: NA; D gene: TRBD1; J gene: TRBJ2-5; CDR3 DNA: TGTGCCAGCAGGACGGACAGGGAAGAGACCCAGTACTTC; CDR3 protein: CASRTDREETQYF
V gene: TRBV19; clone size: NA; D gene: NA; J gene: TRBJ2-1; CDR3 DNA: TGTGCCAGTAGTATGACTAGCAATGAGCAGTTCTTC; CDR3 protein: CASSMTSNEQFF
V gene: TRBV19; clone size: NA; D gene: NA; J gene: TRBJ2-7; CDR3 DNA: TGTGCCAGTAGTACACACTACGGGGGCGAGCAGTACTTC; CDR3 protein: CASSTHYGGEQYF
V gene: TRBV6-1; clone size: NA; D gene: TRBD1; J gene: TRBJ1-3; CDR3 DNA: TGTGCCAGCAGTGCCCCCTTCGGACAGGGGACGATCGCTGGAAACACCATATATTTT; CDR3 protein: CASSAPFGQGTIAGNTIYF
V gene: TRBV5-6; clone size: NA; D gene: NA; J gene: TRBJ2-5; CDR3 DNA: TGTGCCAGCAGCTCGAGTTCTTCACCGTACCAAGAGACCCAGTACTTC; CDR3 protein: CASSSSSSPYQETQYF
V gene: TRBV6-1; clone size: NA; D gene: NA; J gene: TRBJ2-6; CDR3 DNA: TGTGCCAGCAGTGCGGGGACTGGGGCCAACGTCCTGACTTTC; CDR3 protein: CASSAGTGANVLTF
V gene: TRBV5-1; clone size: NA; D gene: TRBD2; J gene: TRBJ2-1; CDR3 DNA: TGCGCCAGCAGCTGGACTAGCGGGACCTACAATGAGCAGTTCTTC; CDR3 protein: CASSWTSGTYNEQFF
V gene: TRBV5-1; clone size: NA; D gene: NA; J gene: TRBJ2-1; CDR3 DNA: TGCGCCAGCAGCTGGGGCCTACAGGGTAGCTCCTACAATGAGCAGTTCTTC; CDR3 protein: CASSWGLQGSSYNEQFF
V gene: TRBV6-1; clone size: few; D gene: TRBD1; J gene: TRBJ1-1; CDR3 DNA: TGTGCCAGCATTCATCGGACAGGGGCCCTTGAAGCTTTCTTT; CDR3 protein: CASIHRTGALEAFF
V gene: TRBV5-1; clone size: NA; D gene: NA; J gene: TRBJ2-7; CDR3 DNA: TGCGCCAGCAGCTTGTCGAGGAACGAGCAGTACTTC; CDR3 protein: CASSLSRNEQYF
V gene: TRBV12-5; clone size: NA; D gene: NA; J gene: TRBJ2-1; CDR3 DNA: TGTGCTAGTGGTTTGGTGGGGGACAACAGCAATGAGCAGTTCTTC; CDR3 protein: CASGLVGDNSNEQFF
V gene: TRBV7-9; clone size: few; D gene: NA; J gene: TRBJ2-2; CDR3 DNA: TGTGCCCCCGGGCTGGGGGGGCCAACCGGGGAGCTGTTTTTT; CDR3 protein: CAPGLGGPTGELFF
V gene: TRBV6-5; clone size: NA; D gene: NA; J gene: TRBJ2-7; CDR3 DNA: TGTGCCAGCACCGAGGGGGGGGCGCCGCAGTACTTC; CDR3 protein: CASTEGGAPQYF
V gene: TRBV7-9; clone size: NA; D gene: TRBD1; J gene: TRBJ1-1; CDR3 DNA: TGTGCCAGCAGCCCTGACAGGGTGAACACTGAAGCTTTCTTT; CDR3 protein: CASSPDRVNTEAFF
V gene: TRBV18; clone size: NA; D gene: TRBD1; J gene: TRBJ1-2; CDR3 DNA: TGTGCCAGCTCGCCGTCGTGGCCGGGACAGGGAGACTATGGCTACACCTTC; CDR3 protein: CASSPSWPGQGDYGYTF
V gene: TRBV5-6; clone size: few; D gene: NA; J gene: TRBJ1-1; CDR3 DNA: TGTGCCAGCAGCCCGGACAACTTTGCTACTGAAGCTTTCTTT; CDR3 protein: CASSPDNFATEAFF
V gene: TRBV27; clone size: NA; D gene: TRBD2; J gene: TRBJ2-1; CDR3 DNA: TGTGCCAACAGGAGGACTAGCGGTGGACTCAATGAGCAGTTCTTC; CDR3 protein: CANRRTSGGLNEQFF
V gene: TRBV7-9; clone size: NA; D gene: NA; J gene: TRBJ2-2; CDR3 DNA: TGTTCCAGCAGGAAAACTAGCACCAGCCTCACCGGGGAGCTGTTTTTT; CDR3 protein: CSSRKTSTSLTGELFF
V gene: TRBV5-1; clone size: NA; D gene: NA; J gene: TRBJ2-3; CDR3 DNA: TGCGCCAGCAGCTTGGACGGAGATACGCAGTATTTT; CDR3 protein: CASSLDGDTQYF
V gene: TRBV5-1; clone size: NA; D gene: TRBD1; J gene: TRBJ2-7; CDR3 DNA: TGCGCCAGCAGCCCCGGACAGGGGGCCACCTACGAGCAGTACTTC; CDR3 protein: CASSPGQGATYEQYF
V gene: TRBV14; clone size: NA; D gene: NA; J gene: TRBJ1-2; CDR3 DNA: TGTGCCAGCAGCCAAGATCGGCAGGGTGGTGGCTACACCTTC; CDR3 protein: CASSQDRQGGGYTF
V gene: TRBV2; clone size: NA; D gene: NA; J gene: TRBJ2-1; CDR3 DNA: TGTGCCAGCAGTCGGGTGTTCCCTTACAATGAGCAGTTCTTC; CDR3 protein: CASSRVFPYNEQFF
V gene: TRBV27; clone size: NA; D gene: NA; J gene: TRBJ2-7; CDR3 DNA: TGTGCCAGCAGTTTAGCATACGCGGGGCATAACGAGCAGTACTTC; CDR3 protein: CASSLAYAGHNEQYF
V gene: TRBV10-3; clone size: few; D gene: TRBD1; J gene: TRBJ1-4; CDR3 DNA: TGTGCCATCAGTGAGATAGACAGGGGGCTTCATGAAAAACTGTTTTTT; CDR3 protein: CAISEIDRGLHEKLFF